Described below is a single TCR beta chain sequence and its context. There is no known antigen for this receptor. No qualities accompany the bases; no much larger clone lies one base away. The data originate from a study of blood T cell repertoires in COVID-19 (dated by TCRdb to about 2020). Regarding the complete study: Collaborator samples came from the United States, Italy and Spain and covered acute and convalescent phases of COVID-19. A freely available public database, intended as a resource for researchers studying the immune response to SARS-CoV-2, is where the repertoires were released. Where HLA class I and class II types were available, the types were taken from metadata supplied by the sample provider, not from assay-based typing. Sample metadata almost always included a de-identified subject ID, COVID-19 status, age in years and sex. Subjects who had been exposed to COVID-19, were actively infected with it, or had recovered from it provided the deeply sampled blood TCRbeta repertoires that made up the dataset. The samples were drawn from the first 160 participants of the ongoing ImmuneRACE study and from some 1,300 subjects provided by 6 global collaborators. The material from the prospective study consisted of cDNA or gDNA derived from T cells, B-cell-depleted T cells, or PBMCs. Broader findings and caveats from the paper: How much clinical and demographic metadata was included differed by source and by participant, and the metadata was provided uncurated.

TCRbeta CDR3 regions were amplified from genomic DNA using the immunoSEQ Assay, a bias-controlled multiplex PCR. The authors' pipeline ran thus. The number of nucleated cells in each sample was estimated by amplification of reference gene primers within the assay. To quantify the absolute abundance of each unique TCRbeta CDR3 rearrangement, sequence reads were collapsed and filtered. For each sample, productive Simpson clonality was calculated by taking the square root of Simpson's diversity index across productive rearrangements. TCRdb took over this immuneACCESS table, retaining in-frame rearrangements with V and J assigned. Such tables are incomplete; in checked studies, under half of the missing clones stem from an unresolved V gene, and the remainder is unexplained. That table supplies the V and J calls and clone size; D and trimming were determined from the DNA. Recorded for this sample are over 150,000 clones; around four fifths of them occurred a single time. The ten largest clones represent around 19% of the sample.

The germline V gene specifies MGHRA as CDR1 and YSYEKL as CDR2. V is shortened by 4 bases, J by 2 bases, and the region joining them spans 9 bases. From the cysteine up to the phenylalanine, the CDR3 has a length of 14 residues. Just CDR3 DNA is preserved here, 42 bases in frame from base 1. A second Seattle source provided samples from volunteer blood donors who had recovered from COVID-19. Each collaborating institution followed its own protocols to collect whole blood in K2EDTA tubes. Collaborator samples were shipped for TCRbeta analysis as frozen whole blood, isolated PBMCs, or DNA extracted from either sample type.

The rearranged segments are TRBV4-1 and TRBJ1-5; the D gene remains uncertain. The source is a woman in her seventies who had recovered from COVID-19. The sample consisted of peripheral blood. CDR3 sequence: CASSPPGGNQPQHF. In nucleotide form, the sequence is TGCGCCAGCAGCCCCCCCGGGGGCAATCAGCCCCAGCATTTT.